This TCR beta chain was found in a study of blood T cell repertoires in COVID-19. Donors were grouped by their self-reported clinical history. Two negative PCRs, clearance, or symptom resolution were required of recovered Cohort 3 donors. TCRdb keeps only in-frame clones here, not all; method: immunoSEQ multiplex PCR. In the table there are some 330,000 clones, more than 90% of which are singletons. Germline CDR1 is SGHTA and CDR2 is FQGNSA. This CDR3 contains 13 residues. V gave up 6 bases and J gave up 7 bases, with 15 bases separating them. This chain links TRBV7-2 with TRBJ1-2; the D gene is possibly TRBD1 (6 bases). The receptor was derived from a woman under 40 who had recovered from COVID-19. Material: PBMCs or T cells enriched from blood (not recorded which). The CDR3 nucleotides are TGTGCCAGCAGAACTGCGGGGGCGGCTGGCTACACCTTC. Protein product: CASRTAGAAGYTF. The variable domain in full, with the rest retrieved from reference TRBV7-2 and TRBJ1-2, is GAGVSQSPSNKVTEKGKDVELRCDPISGHTALYWYRQSLGQGLEFLIYFQGNSAPDKSGLPSDRFSAERTGGSVSTLTIQRTQQEDSAVYLCASRTAGAAGYTFGSGTRLTVV.